This T cell receptor beta chain is drawn from a study of T cell changes during pregnancy in multiple sclerosis. Germline CDR1 reads LNHDA; CDR2 reads SQIVND (reference sequence). The V gene end was trimmed by 2 bases and the J gene end by 2 bases; junction bases not matched to a gene: 3. The CDR3 contains 15 residues. Profiled with immunoSEQ multiplex PCR; TCRdb holds only in-frame clones, not every one. The sample lists 75,000 to 80,000 clones; 80% to 95% were seen once. The rearrangement uses TRBV19 and TRBJ1-5, with 7 nucleotides matching TRBD1. This TCR derives from a female donor in good health, enrolled as a control in a pregnancy study. The source material was peripheral blood, sampled in the second trimester of pregnancy. This CDR3 is CASSITTGGNQPQHF. The CDR3 DNA reads as TGTGCCAGTAGTATAACCACAGGGGGCAATCAGCCCCAGCATTTT.